The 25 T cell receptor beta chains given below trace back to one sample, sequenced in a study of control samples from healthy donors and cancer patients. Method: immunoSEQ multiplex PCR; TCRdb's copy keeps in-frame clones and lacks some. This sample has some 160,000 clones, with about 89% found just once. Sequencing was carried out using blood. Receptors originate from a man aged 25-45 years in good health.

The chain joins TRBV6-1 to TRBJ1-2; D gene uncertain. The length of the CDR3 is 13 residues. Germline-derived CDR1 and CDR2 are MNHNS and SASEGT. V lost 3 bases to trimming and J lost 5 bases, with 10 bases between them. DNA of the CDR3: TGTGCCAGCAGTGACGATGTGGAATATGGCTACACCTTC. Translation: CASSDDVEYGYTF.

The gene calls are TRBV12-3 or TRBV12-4 and TRBJ2-3; D is unclear. The CDR3 covers 13 residues. Trimming shortened V by 1 base and J by 2 bases, and 4 bases separated the two germline ends. CDR3: CASSLVPTDTQYF. The CDR3 DNA reads TGTGCCAGCAGTTTAGTCCCCACAGATACGCAGTATTTT.

This chain joins TRBV19 and TRBJ1-5; D not certain. The germline V gene encodes CDR1 LNHDA and CDR2 SQIVND (reference sequence). The CDR3 spans 13 residues. V lost 10 bases and J lost 6, with 16 bases in between. DNA for the CDR3: TGTGCCACCCAGAACGGAGGGTTTCAGCCCCAGCATTTT. Translating it yields CATQNGGFQPQHF.

The genes are TRBV7-2 and TRBJ2-5; TRBD2 matches 9 bases. V was pared by 2 bases and J by 4 bases, with 5 bases of the junction left unmatched. There are 15 residues in the CDR3. CDR1 and CDR2 from the germline V gene are SGHTA and FQGNSA. The CDR3 sequence: CASSLRRGGAETQYF. The CDR3 DNA is TGTGCCAGCAGCTTAAGGCGGGGGGGCGCAGAGACCCAGTACTTC.

This clone was detected only a few times. The chain is built from TRBV18 and TRBJ1-4; 10 bases line up with TRBD1. Germline V lookup: CDR1 KGHSH, CDR2 LQKENI. J was trimmed by 10 bases and V by 5 bases; bases with no gene match: 7. CDR3 length equals 14 residues. CDR3 sequence: CASSVRDRGGKLFF. CDR3 bases: TGTGCCAGCTCAGTCCGGGACAGGGGCGGAAAACTGTTTTTT. Looking up the rest from reference TRBV18 and TRBJ1-4 gives the full variable domain: NAGVMQNPRHLVRRRGQEARLRCSPMKGHSHVYWYRQLPEEGLKFMVYLQKENIIDESGMPKERFSAEFPKEGPSILRIQQVVRGDSAAYFCASSVRDRGGKLFFGSGTQLSVL.

This clone occurred a few times. CDR3 sequence (DNA): TGTGCCAGCAGCTGGGACAGGGGGCAAAACACCATATATTTT. It yields the protein CASSWDRGQNTIYF. The genes are TRBV5-6 and TRBJ1-3, with 12 bases aligning to TRBD1. V trimming: 3 bases; J trimming: 6 bases; junction bases outside the gene matches: 1. In germline, CDR1 is SGHDT, CDR2 YYEEEE. The CDR3 extends over 14 amino acids.

This chain uses TRBV6-2 or TRBV6-3 with TRBJ1-2; D not certain. The CDR3 length is 11 residues. V lost 2 bases and J 5 bases, leaving 3 bases between the germline ends. Germline CDR1 MNHEY, CDR2 SVGEGT. The CDR3 is CASSYSYGYTF. The DNA for the CDR3 is TGTGCCAGCAGTTACAGTTATGGCTACACCTTC.

This clone was seen a single time. This chain connects TRBV7-3 to TRBJ2-3; TRBD2 agrees at 9 bases. The CDR3 consists of 15 residues. Germline loops: CDR1 SGHTA, CDR2 FQGTGA. The junction had 6 bases not matched to a gene; V was cut back by 4 bases and J by 4 bases. This chain's CDR3 is CASSYLAGVSDTQYF. The DNA for the CDR3 is TGTGCCAGCAGCTACTTAGCGGGGGTCTCAGATACGCAGTATTTT.

The rearrangement joins TRBV24-1 to TRBJ2-5, with 8 bases that match TRBD2. The CDR3 extends over 14 amino acids. With V trimmed by 8 bases and J by 3 bases, 7 bases remained unmatched. Germline values: CDR1 KGHDR, CDR2 SFDVKD. CDR3 protein: CATKSGGQKETQYF. The CDR3 DNA reads as TGTGCCACCAAAAGCGGGGGCCAGAAAGAGACCCAGTACTTC.

The genes are TRBV5-4 and TRBJ1-5; 7 nucleotides line up with TRBD1. This CDR3 spans 15 amino acids. Germline CDR1 reads SGHNT; CDR2 reads YYREEE (reference sequence). V gave up 4 bases and J gave up 5 bases; unmatched junction bases: 9. CDR3 sequence reads: CASSRTETGDQPQHF. CDR3 DNA sequence: TGTGCCAGCAGCCGAACGGAAACAGGGGATCAGCCCCAGCATTTT.

The sample holds one count of this clone. The rearrangement joins TRBV6-2 or TRBV6-3 to TRBJ2-6; either TRBD1 or TRBD2 may supply D (5 bases each). CDR1 and CDR2 (germline): MNHEY, SVGEGT. The CDR3 has 18 residues. V lost 0 bases, J lost 1 base, and 13 bases lay in between. For the CDR3, the DNA is TGTGCCAGCAGTTACTCAAGGGGAGTCGGTTCTGGGGCCAACGTCCTGACTTTC. Residues: CASSYSRGVGSGANVLTF.

The chain combines TRBV6-1 with TRBJ2-7; TRBD1 is a possible D gene (6 bases). This CDR3 spans 16 amino acids. Germline V gives CDR1 MNHNS, CDR2 SASEGT. The ends were cut back, 3 bases at V and 4 bases at J, with 19 bases in the middle. CDR3 region: CASSDVRDTLGYEQYF. CDR3 DNA: TGTGCCAGCAGTGATGTCCGGGACACCCTTGGTTACGAGCAGTACTTC.

This clone was picked up one time. The chain couples TRBV30 to TRBJ2-7, with 8 positions matching TRBD2. Germline V lookup: CDR1 GTSNPN, CDR2 SVGIG (reference sequence). This CDR3 spans 12 amino acids. V dropped 4 bases and J dropped 4; count of bases not matched to a gene: 3. The CDR3 here is CAWKREWYEQYF. The CDR3 DNA sequence: TGTGCCTGGAAGCGGGAGTGGTACGAGCAGTACTTC.

The chain couples TRBV7-9 to TRBJ2-3; 12 bases map to TRBD2. The V and J ends lost 5 bases and 4 bases, in that order; junction bases with no gene match: 16. Germline CDR1 reads SEHNR; CDR2 reads FQNEAQ (reference sequence). The CDR3 totals 19 residues. CDR3 sequence: CASSPKWLAGGVRADTQYF. CDR3 nucleotides: TGTGCCAGCAGCCCGAAGTGGCTAGCGGGAGGGGTCCGGGCAGATACGCAGTATTTT.

The chain carries TRBV19 and TRBJ2-3; 9 bases fit TRBD1. Germline V gene data show CDR1 as LNHDA and CDR2 as SQIVND (reference sequence). With V trimmed by 3 bases and J by 4 bases, 5 bases remained unmatched. CDR3 length: 15 amino acids. CDR3 protein: CASSIGDRVPDTQYF. The CDR3 DNA follows: TGTGCCAGTAGTATTGGGGACAGGGTGCCAGATACGCAGTATTTT.

V gene TRBV3-1 (or the pseudogene TRBV3-2) combines with J gene TRBJ2-7, with TRBD2 matching 8 bases. V dropped 3 bases and J dropped 6; count of bases not matched to a gene: 4. This CDR3 has 13 amino acids. The germline V gene has CDR1 LGHDT and CDR2 YNNKEL (reference sequence). The CDR3 spells CASSQTRGGEQYF. In DNA, the CDR3 is TGTGCCAGCAGCCAGACCCGGGGGGGCGAGCAGTACTTC.

The J gene is TRBJ2-6, the V gene TRBV6-5; 8 bases agree with TRBD1. The length of the CDR3 is 15 residues. The V segment lost 11 bases and the J segment 0 bases; nucleotides outside the gene matches: 6. CDR1 is MNHEY and CDR2 is SVGAGI in the germline V gene. The CDR3 reads CAGQGASSGANVLTF. The CDR3 coding sequence is TGTGCCGGCCAGGGGGCGAGCTCTGGGGCCAACGTCCTGACTTTC.

The chain links TRBV6-5 to TRBJ1-5, with a tentative D call TRBD1 (5 bases). The CDR3 has 13 residues. V was cut by 6 bases and J by 6 bases, with 12 bases left in between. Germline V CDR1 and CDR2: MNHEY, SVGAGI. The CDR3 loop reads CASREIGTQPQHF. CDR3 in DNA: TGTGCCAGCAGGGAGATTGGGACTCAGCCCCAGCATTTT.

V and J are TRBV29-1 and TRBJ1-2; no definite D call. Trimming stripped 7 bases from V and 4 bases from J, with 13 bases between. Germline V CDR1 and CDR2: SQVTM, ANQGSEA. CDR3 length: 12 residues. CDR3 amino acids: CSAQSGGYGYTF. CDR3 coding DNA: TGCAGCGCCCAGTCGGGCGGCTATGGCTACACCTTC.

The chain combines TRBV27 with TRBJ2-5; no firm D call. CDR1 and CDR2 (germline): MNHEY, SMNVEV (reference sequence). The CDR3 contains 16 residues. Trimming removed 6 bases from V and 10 bases from J, with 27 bases in between. CDR3 sequence (DNA): TGTGCCAGCAGGCCTTCACTCAATAGCCCCACAAGGAACCAGTACTTC. Translation gives CASRPSLNSPTRNQYF.

The chain's CDR3 is CAWSTGTGNQPQHF. In DNA, the CDR3 is TGTGCCTGGAGTACCGGGACAGGCAATCAGCCCCAGCATTTT. The rearrangement joins TRBV30 to TRBJ1-5; TRBD1 aligns across 7 bases. V was pared by 2 bases and J by 2 bases, with 3 bases of the junction left unmatched. Germline loops: CDR1 GTSNPN, CDR2 SVGIG (reference sequence). There are 14 residues in the CDR3. The entire variable domain, with the rest obtained from reference TRBV30 and TRBJ1-5, is as follows: SQTIHQWPATLVQPVGSPLSLECTVEGTSNPNLYWYRQAAGRGLQLLFYSVGIGQISSEVPQNLSASRPQDRQFILSSKKLLLSDSGFYLCAWSTGTGNQPQHFGDGTRLSIL.

This chain uses TRBV24-1 with TRBJ2-1, with 11 bases identical to TRBD2. From germline, CDR1 is KGHDR and CDR2 SFDVKD. The junction had 6 bases not matched to a gene; V was cut back by 4 bases and J by 8 bases. The CDR3 is made up of 15 amino acids. The CDR3 DNA follows: TGTGCCACCAGTGAGTTTAGCGGGAGGGCCCATGAGCAGTTCTTC. It specifies CATSEFSGRAHEQFF.

This chain connects TRBV13 to TRBJ1-4; TRBD1 might be the D (6 bases). Trimming took off 3 bases at V and 3 bases at J, with 11 bases between the two ends. CDR1 is PRHDT, CDR2 FYEKMQ, per germline (reference sequence). This CDR3 region has 15 residues. CDR3 in amino acids: CASSLRGRANEKLFF. CDR3 DNA: TGTGCCAGCAGCTTGAGGGGGAGGGCTAATGAAAAACTGTTTTTT. Drawing the rest from reference TRBV13 and TRBJ1-4, the complete variable domain is AAGVIQSPRHLIKEKRETATLKCYPIPRHDTVYWYQQGPGQDPQFLISFYEKMQSDKGSIPDRFSAQQFSDYHSELNMSSLELGDSALYFCASSLRGRANEKLFFGSGTQLSVL.

In regard to this clone: Other DNA sequences in this sample translate to the same CDR3. J is TRBJ2-2 and V is TRBV30; D is unresolved. Trimming cost V 0 bases and J 5 bases, with 7 bases left between them. Germline V lookup: CDR1 GTSNPN, CDR2 SVGIG (reference sequence). The length of the CDR3 is 13 residues. The CDR3 nucleotides are TGTGCCTGGAGTGTAGCCGGGACCGGGGAGCTGTTTTTT. Residues: CAWSVAGTGELFF.

The rearrangement uses TRBV5-4 and TRBJ2-1, with a possible D match to TRBD1 (6 bases). CDR1 SGHNT and CDR2 YYREEE come from the germline V gene (reference sequence). The CDR3 length is 15 residues. V lost 4 bases, J lost 1 base, and 12 bases lay in between. This CDR3 reads CASSTDRPSYNEQFF. The CDR3 DNA is TGTGCCAGCAGCACCGACAGGCCTTCCTACAATGAGCAGTTCTTC.